This record looks at one T cell receptor beta chain sequence and its context. The antigen it binds to is not known. Qualities for individual bases were not recorded, and no much larger clone is one base off. The CDR3 has 16 amino acids, counting the end cysteine and phenylalanine. Only the CDR3 part of the read is kept: 48 bases, read in frame from the first base. The germline V gene (reference sequence) gives CDR1 as DFQATT and CDR2 as SNEGSKA. The V end gives up 0 bases and the J end 6 bases, leaving 14 bases in the junction not matched to a gene. These data come from a study of T cell repertoires in cytomegalovirus infection (dated by TCRdb to about 2019). Describing the broader study: Peptide stimulations targeted recently identified HLA-C-restricted CMV epitopes, whose presentation resists viral immunomodulation, together with well-studied HLA-B-restricted epitopes. Because public TCR beta signatures pointed to carriage of CMV infection together with the matching HLA type, the HLA type of each donor mattered for the analysis. Broad study findings and their caveats: In the ex vivo response, HLA-C-restricted CMV-specific TCR beta clonotypes were dominant, and in two of eight donors the single most frequent clonotype came from this HLA-C-restricted group. Cumulative frequency of public TCR beta family members discriminated carriers of CMV infection plus the relevant HLA type in this cohort and an independent 352-donor cohort.

For sequencing, an Illumina HiSeq 1500 was employed. TCRdb trimmed public reads at Q25 via fastp, called clones via MiXCR and kept in-frame beta chains. Entries that share a CDR3 protein sequence are merged under the most common genes and DNA. A total of tens of thousands of distinct CDR3 sequences appear in this sample, roughly 44% of them only once. Together, the top ten hold approximately 93% of the sample. The treatment or condition label corresponds to: in vitro stimulation with specific CMV peptide epitopes to enrich CMV-specific T cells. This material consisted of CD8+ T cells from cultured PBMCs, taken from culture after CMV antigen stimulation. The receptor's source is a human donor in good health (CMV status not recorded). Some clones in this sample may be carry-over from other donors' samples. The rearrangement joined TRBV20-1 to TRBJ2-7; TRBD2 matches 7 bases in the middle. The DNA sequence follows: TGCAGTGCTAGAGACCTCAGACTAGCCCGGACTGGCGAGCAGTACTTC. Its amino acids are CSARDLRLARTGEQYF.